A selection of T cell receptor beta chains follows, all from one sample in a study of cytomegalovirus exposure and HLA in healthy donors. The protocol was immunoSEQ multiplex PCR, while the TCRdb copy is restricted to in-frame clones and leaves out a portion. The sample includes about 190,000 clones, just under 75% of them seen just once. Sample: PBMCs. The source of these receptors is a woman in her 30s in good health and CMV-seropositive. Each CDR3 is given with its conserved first and last residue. Fields, in order: J gene, V gene, clone size, D gene, CDR3 protein, CDR3 DNA. D genes are given only for firm matches. A clone size is listed for some rows: how often the clone was seen (once, few, many), or a class if it is expanded.

>TRBJ1-2|TRBV7-9|once|-
CASSPSEFTLINYGYTF
TGTGCCAGCAGCCCATCCGAGTTCACCCTAATTAACTATGGCTACACCTTC
>TRBJ1-5|TRBV9|-|-
CASPLFNQPQHF
TGTGCCAGCCCACTTTTCAATCAGCCCCAGCATTTT
>TRBJ2-3|TRBV5-1|few|TRBD2
CASSLGIAGNTDTQYF
TGCGCCAGCAGCTTAGGGATAGCGGGGAACACAGATACGCAGTATTTT
>TRBJ1-2|TRBV7-9|-|-
CASNRGFHSHTF
TGTGCCAGCAACCGAGGGTTCCATTCTCACACCTTC
>TRBJ2-3|TRBV6-5|-|-
CASSSSYSGDTQYF
TGTGCCAGCAGTTCATCCTATAGTGGAGATACGCAGTATTTT
>TRBJ2-3|TRBV7-9|-|-
CASSFRGSGDTQYF
TGTGCCAGCAGCTTTAGAGGTTCGGGAGATACGCAGTATTTT
>TRBJ1-3|TRBV28|-|-
CASKPGTNSGNTIYF
TGTGCCAGCAAGCCGGGAACCAACTCTGGAAACACCATATATTTT
>TRBJ1-2|TRBV28|-|-
CASSFGRGLVGYTF
TGTGCCAGCAGTTTCGGGCGGGGGCTAGTAGGCTACACCTTC
>TRBJ2-7|TRBV7-9|-|-
CASSAEIYEQYF
TGTGCCAGCAGCGCGGAGATCTACGAGCAGTACTTC
>TRBJ1-2|TRBV6-1|-|-
CASSESRLANYGYTF
TGTGCCAGCAGTGAAAGCAGACTAGCTAACTATGGCTACACCTTC
>TRBJ1-2|TRBV6-6|-|-
CASSYGRGVGYTF
TGTGCCAGCAGTTACGGGAGGGGCGTCGGCTACACCTTC
>TRBJ2-2|TRBV27|-|-
CASSPRTGSITGELFF
TGTGCCAGCAGTCCACGTACGGGGAGTATAACCGGGGAGCTGTTTTTT
>TRBJ2-6|TRBV29-1|-|-
CSVEDPGVSGANVLTF
TGCAGCGTTGAAGATCCGGGGGTCTCTGGGGCCAACGTCCTGACTTTC
>TRBJ2-6|TRBV19|-|-
CASSTNRDGANVLTF
TGTGCCAGTAGTACCAACAGGGATGGGGCCAACGTCCTGACTTTC
>TRBJ2-7|TRBV27|-|TRBD1
CASSSRLGQKDEQYF
TGTGCCAGCAGCTCCCGCCTGGGACAGAAGGACGAGCAGTACTTC
>TRBJ2-7|TRBV9|once|-
CASRARRGRHVHPEQYF
TGTGCCAGCAGAGCCAGGAGGGGGCGTCACGTACATCCCGAGCAGTACTTC
>TRBJ2-7|TRBV5-5|-|-
CASSYRVPYEQYF
TGTGCCAGCAGCTACAGGGTACCCTACGAGCAGTACTTC
>TRBJ1-2|TRBV5-6|few|-
CASSPDNNYGYTF
TGTGCCAGCAGCCCTGACAATAACTATGGCTACACCTTC
>TRBJ2-6|TRBV5-6|-|-
CASSPEGSLRANVLTF
TGTGCCAGCAGCCCAGAGGGATCCCTCAGGGCCAACGTCCTGACTTTC
>TRBJ1-2|TRBV5-5|-|TRBD1
CASSFQGAASNYGYTF
TGTGCCAGCAGCTTTCAGGGGGCGGCATCTAACTATGGCTACACCTTC
>TRBJ2-2|TRBV5-6|-|TRBD1
CASSNSGQGAGGELFF
TGTGCCAGCAGCAATTCTGGACAGGGGGCTGGCGGGGAGCTGTTTTTT
>TRBJ2-3|TRBV6-1|-|TRBD1
CASRGRTGKDTQYF
TGTGCCAGCAGGGGACGGACAGGGAAAGATACGCAGTATTTT
>TRBJ2-2|TRBV10-2|few|TRBD1
CASSGLDRGANTGELFF
TGCGCCAGCAGTGGATTGGACAGGGGGGCGAACACCGGGGAGCTGTTTTTT
>TRBJ1-3|TRBV15|few|TRBD1
CATSRNTGTGHSGNTIYF
TGTGCCACCAGCAGAAACACCGGGACAGGGCACTCTGGAAACACCATATATTTT
>TRBJ1-3|TRBV6-5|-|-
CASRGAGNTIYF
TGTGCCAGCAGAGGGGCTGGAAACACCATATATTTT
>TRBJ2-7|TRBV5-1|few|-
CASRKRGSSSVDEQYF
TGCGCCAGCCGCAAAAGGGGGTCTAGCTCTGTAGACGAGCAGTACTTC
>TRBJ1-1|TRBV20-1|-|-
CSASRNTEAFF
TGCAGTGCTAGCCGGAACACTGAAGCTTTCTTT
>TRBJ2-2|TRBV29-1|-|-
CSVELTGSTGELFF
TGCAGCGTTGAATTAACAGGGTCCACCGGGGAGCTGTTTTTT
>TRBJ2-1|TRBV19|-|-
CASSILGNEQFF
TGTGCCAGTAGTATTCTAGGCAATGAGCAGTTCTTC
>TRBJ2-6|TRBV7-6|-|TRBD2
CASSSGTSGSGFSGANVLTF
TGTGCCAGCAGCTCGGGGACTAGCGGGAGCGGGTTCTCTGGGGCCAACGTCCTGACTTTC
>TRBJ1-2|TRBV2|-|TRBD1
CASSDRGEINYGYTF
TGTGCCAGCAGTGACAGGGGGGAAATTAACTATGGCTACACCTTC
>TRBJ2-5|TRBV6-9|-|TRBD2
CASSLRKGTSGSETQYF
TGTGCCAGCAGTTTGAGGAAAGGGACTAGCGGGAGTGAGACCCAGTACTTC
>TRBJ2-2|TRBV21-1|-|-
CASSNQGASNTGELFF
TGTGCCAGCAGCAACCAGGGGGCCTCGAACACCGGGGAGCTGTTTTTT
>TRBJ2-2|TRBV11-1|-|-
CASSLVAANTGELFF
TGTGCCAGCAGCTTAGTAGCGGCTAACACCGGGGAGCTGTTTTTT
>TRBJ1-1|TRBV28|few|-
CASSRLTEAFF
TGTGCCAGCAGCAGGCTCACTGAAGCTTTCTTT
>TRBJ1-5|TRBV2|-|-
CASSDPRAGSNQPQHF
TGTGCCAGCAGTGACCCCAGGGCCGGGAGCAATCAGCCCCAGCATTTT
>TRBJ2-7|TRBV4-2|-|-
CASSQEGGLYEQYF
TGTGCCAGCAGCCAAGAAGGCGGCCTCTACGAGCAGTACTTC
>TRBJ2-7|TRBV11-3|-|-
CASSSWTDYEQYF
TGTGCCAGCAGCTCCTGGACAGATTACGAGCAGTACTTC
>TRBJ2-5|TRBV19|-|-
CASSISVQETQYF
TGTGCCAGTAGTATATCGGTACAGGAGACCCAGTACTTC
>TRBJ1-4|TRBV29-1|-|TRBD1
CSVEEGQGASNEKLFF
TGCAGCGTTGAAGAAGGCCAGGGGGCGTCTAATGAAAAACTGTTTTTT
>TRBJ1-4|TRBV7-9|-|-
CASSYSGEKLFF
TGTGCCAGCAGCTACTCGGGTGAAAAACTGTTTTTT
>TRBJ1-5|TRBV2|-|-
CASREGLLNQPQHF
TGTGCCAGCAGGGAGGGACTGCTCAATCAGCCCCAGCATTTT
>TRBJ1-5|TRBV19|-|TRBD1
CASNDRGQPQHF
TGTGCCAGTAATGACAGGGGTCAGCCCCAGCATTTT
>TRBJ2-1|TRBV19|-|TRBD1
CASNPPGTGGFEQFF
TGTGCCAGTAACCCTCCGGGGACAGGGGGGTTTGAGCAGTTCTTC
>TRBJ2-7|TRBV4-1|few|TRBD1
CASSHRTGGRSYEQYF
TGCGCCAGCAGCCATCGTACAGGGGGTCGCTCCTACGAGCAGTACTTC
>TRBJ2-7|TRBV6-5|few|TRBD1
CASSYRDRSSYEQYF
TGTGCCAGCAGTTATCGGGACAGGAGCTCCTACGAGCAGTACTTC
>TRBJ1-1|TRBV19|-|-
CASSTLQGRTEAFF
TGTGCCAGTAGTACGCTACAGGGACGGACTGAAGCTTTCTTT
>TRBJ2-1|TRBV12-1|-|-
CASSDEKQDRGSYNEQFF
TGTGCCAGCAGCGACGAAAAGCAAGACAGGGGCTCATACAATGAGCAGTTCTTC
>TRBJ2-2|TRBV12-2|-|-
CASRLEGQGIGELFF
TGTGCAAGTCGCTTGGAGGGACAGGGGATCGGGGAGCTGTTTTTT
>TRBJ2-7|TRBV7-6|-|TRBD2
CASSSGLADYEQYF
TGTGCCAGCAGCTCGGGACTAGCGGACTACGAGCAGTACTTC
>TRBJ2-7|TRBV27|-|TRBD2
CASSAPSGRTYEQYF
TGTGCCAGCAGTGCCCCTAGCGGGAGAACCTACGAGCAGTACTTC
>TRBJ1-5|TRBV28|-|TRBD1
CASSFRGQGAQPQHF
TGTGCCAGCAGTTTTCGCGGACAGGGGGCTCAGCCCCAGCATTTT
>TRBJ2-1|TRBV5-1|few|TRBD2
CASSLAVLTSGTYNEQFF
TGCGCCAGCAGCTTGGCCGTTTTAACTAGCGGGACCTACAATGAGCAGTTCTTC
>TRBJ2-7|TRBV4-2|-|-
CASSQDWRGGTYEQYF
TGTGCCAGCAGCCAGGATTGGCGCGGCGGGACCTACGAGCAGTACTTC